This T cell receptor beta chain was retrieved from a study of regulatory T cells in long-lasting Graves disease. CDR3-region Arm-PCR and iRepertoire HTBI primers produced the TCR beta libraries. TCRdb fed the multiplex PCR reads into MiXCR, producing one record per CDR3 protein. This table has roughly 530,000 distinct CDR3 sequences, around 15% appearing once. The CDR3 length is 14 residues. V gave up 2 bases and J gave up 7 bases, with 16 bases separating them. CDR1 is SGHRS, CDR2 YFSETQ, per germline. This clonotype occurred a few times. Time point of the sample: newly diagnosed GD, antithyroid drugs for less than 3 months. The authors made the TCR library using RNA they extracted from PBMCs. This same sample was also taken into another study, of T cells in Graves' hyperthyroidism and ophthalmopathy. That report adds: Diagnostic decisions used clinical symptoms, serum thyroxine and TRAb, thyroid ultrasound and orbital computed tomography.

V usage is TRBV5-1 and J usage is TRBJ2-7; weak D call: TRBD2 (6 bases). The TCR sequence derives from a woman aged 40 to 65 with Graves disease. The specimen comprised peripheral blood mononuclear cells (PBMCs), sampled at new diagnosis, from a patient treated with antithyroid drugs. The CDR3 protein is CASSFWAGTREQYF. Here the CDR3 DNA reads TGCGCCAGCAGCTTTTGGGCGGGGACGCGGGAGCAGTACTTC.